This TCR beta chain was documented in a study of shared T cell receptors in the human thymus. Using immunoSEQ multiplex PCR, the repertoire was profiled, and TCRdb retains in-frame clones only, with some absent. The sample carries around 65,000 clones, 90% to 95% recorded once. Per the germline V gene, CDR1 is SGHRS and CDR2 is YFSETQ. V lost 1 base, J lost 5 bases, and 7 bases stayed unmatched. The CDR3 consists of 16 residues. This TCR derives from a human donor. The V and J genes are TRBV5-1 and TRBJ1-2, with 11 bases matching TRBD1. Sequenced: thymocytes. The CDR3, as DNA: TGCGCCAGCAGCTTGCGCGGACAGGGGGCGAATTATGGCTACACCTTC. This encodes CASSLRGQGANYGYTF.